This entry features one T cell receptor beta chain sequence. This sample was taken from a study of blood T cell repertoires in COVID-19. Whole-study context: Nucleic acid was either cDNA or gDNA, and it came from T cells, B-cell-depleted T cells, or PBMCs.

In the source study's methods: Amplified reference gene primers provided the basis for estimating nucleated cell counts. Libraries were prepared by immunoSEQ multiplex PCR; TCRdb keeps only in-frame clonotypes and omits some of them. Clone size and the V and J calls come from that table; the DNA yielded D and trimming. Found here are about 44,000 clones, over 80% of them singletons; the top ten hold approximately 1.5%. The germline V gene encodes CDR1 LNHDA and CDR2 SQIVND (reference sequence). CDR3 length: 15 amino acids. The J segment lost 8 bases and the V segment lost 3 bases, leaving 8 bases of the junction unmatched.

This TCR was recovered from a woman in her thirties or forties with acute or convalescent COVID-19. V usage is TRBV19 and J usage is TRBJ1-4; 8 nucleotides agree with TRBD1. Sequencing input: peripheral blood. CDR3 in amino acids: CASSMMAGGSEKLFF. CDR3 nucleotides: TGTGCCAGTAGTATGATGGCAGGGGGCAGCGAAAAACTGTTTTTT. Full variable domain (missing parts from reference TRBV19 and TRBJ1-4): DGGITQSPKYLFRKEGQNVTLSCEQNLNHDAMYWYRQDPGQGLRLIYYSQIVNDFQKGDIAEGYSVSREKKESFPLTVTSAQKNPTAFYLCASSMMAGGSEKLFFGSGTQLSVL.